This T cell receptor (beta chain) came from a study of blood T cell repertoires in COVID-19. On the study more broadly: Researchers got acute and convalescent COVID-19 samples from the United States, Italy and Spain. T cells, B-cell-depleted T cells, or PBMCs supplied cDNA or gDNA.

V was clipped by 2 bases and J by 0 bases; unmatched bases: 2. Looked up from germline, CDR1 is SGDLS and CDR2 is YYNGEE. The CDR3 covers 15 residues. As handled by the study authors: Amplification of reference gene primers was used by the study to estimate nucleated cell counts. Using immunoSEQ multiplex PCR, the repertoire was profiled, and TCRdb retains in-frame clones only, with some absent. V, J and clone size derive from that table, while D and trimming were established from the DNA sequence. Among fewer than 100,000 clones listed, about 85% were seen once. Specimen: peripheral blood. V gene TRBV9 combines with J gene TRBJ2-3; 8 positions match TRBD2. This receptor was identified in a man in his fifties or sixties with acute or convalescent COVID-19. The DNA for the CDR3 is TGTGCCAGCAGCGTTAGCGGGACTAGCACAGATACGCAGTATTTT. Protein: CASSVSGTSTDTQYF.